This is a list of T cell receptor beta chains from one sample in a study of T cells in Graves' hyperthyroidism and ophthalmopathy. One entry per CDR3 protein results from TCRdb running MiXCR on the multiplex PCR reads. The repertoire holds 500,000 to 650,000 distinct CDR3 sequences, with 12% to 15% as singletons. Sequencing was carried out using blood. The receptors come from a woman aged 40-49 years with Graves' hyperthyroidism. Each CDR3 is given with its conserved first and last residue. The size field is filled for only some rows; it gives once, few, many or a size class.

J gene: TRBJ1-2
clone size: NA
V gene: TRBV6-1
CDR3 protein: CASSDGFLHMGSGYTF

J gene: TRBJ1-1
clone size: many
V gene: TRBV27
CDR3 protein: CASGTETGGLEAFF

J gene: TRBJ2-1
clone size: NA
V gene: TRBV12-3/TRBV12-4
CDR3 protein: CASRPLGTGDREQFF

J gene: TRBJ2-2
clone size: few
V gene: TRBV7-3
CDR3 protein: CASSLSGGFGELFF

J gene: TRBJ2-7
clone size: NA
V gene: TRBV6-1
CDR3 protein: CASTRTSGNEQYF

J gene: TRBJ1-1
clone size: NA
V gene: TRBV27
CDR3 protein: CASSLTMGNTEAFF

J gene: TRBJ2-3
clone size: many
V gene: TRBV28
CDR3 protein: CASSSAGQGLNTQYF

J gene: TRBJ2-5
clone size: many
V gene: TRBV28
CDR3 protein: CASSFLGRQETQYF

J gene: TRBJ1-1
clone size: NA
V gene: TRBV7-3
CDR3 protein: CASSSSVNTEAFF

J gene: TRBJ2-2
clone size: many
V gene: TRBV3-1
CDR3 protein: CASSKTSGPNTGELFF

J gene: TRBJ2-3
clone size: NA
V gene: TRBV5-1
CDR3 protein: CASSPKGGQTDTQYF

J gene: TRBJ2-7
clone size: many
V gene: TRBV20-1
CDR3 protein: CSARPQTSASYEQYF

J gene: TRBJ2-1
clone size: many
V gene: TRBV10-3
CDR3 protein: CAIKRGKGSNEQFF

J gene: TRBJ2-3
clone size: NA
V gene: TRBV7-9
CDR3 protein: CASSEQSDTQYF